These 3 T cell receptor beta chains originate from one sample sequenced in a study of beta chain features in type 1 diabetes. Expressed TCRB transcripts were sequenced after all isolated RNA was converted to cDNA. Produced via immunoSEQ multiplex PCR; TCRdb's table is partial and in-frame only. The sample lists roughly 240,000 clones, 12% to 15% occurring once. Input material: naive CD4+ T cells from blood. The receptors here all came from a woman aged 40 to 50 in good health.

The chain uses TRBV18 and TRBJ2-5, with TRBD1 as a possible D gene (6 bases). The CDR3 is 15 residues long. The germline V gene has CDR1 KGHSH and CDR2 LQKENI. Trimming removed 6 bases at V and 5 bases at J, with 19 bases between. The CDR3 nucleotides read TGTGCCAGCTCCCCCTCGGACAGCCGGGTGGAGACCCAGTACTTC. It yields the protein CASSPSDSRVETQYF. Using reference TRBV18 and TRBJ2-5 for the parts outside the CDR3, the full variable domain is NAGVMQNPRHLVRRRGQEARLRCSPMKGHSHVYWYRQLPEEGLKFMVYLQKENIIDESGMPKERFSAEFPKEGPSILRIQQVVRGDSAAYFCASSPSDSRVETQYFGPGTRLLVL.

There are many counts of this clone. The gene calls are TRBV7-2 and TRBJ2-1; TRBD2 might be the D (5 bases). Deletions cut 6 bases from V and 6 bases from J, with 12 bases between. Germline V CDR1 and CDR2: SGHTA, FQGNSA. This CDR3 spans 13 amino acids. CDR3 coding DNA: TGTGCCAGCAGGCCTCGAGGGTCCAATGAGCAGTTCTTC. Encoded protein: CASRPRGSNEQFF.

This clone turned up a few times. The V and J genes are TRBV15 and TRBJ2-3; 7 nucleotides line up with TRBD1. This CDR3 is 16 amino acids long. V lost 0 bases and J lost 2; bases outside the gene matches: 5. The germline gives CDR1 LNHNV, CDR2 YYDKDF (reference sequence). This CDR3 reads CATSRDGGQNTDTQYF. In nucleotides, the CDR3 is TGTGCCACCAGCAGAGATGGGGGACAGAACACAGATACGCAGTATTTT.